Sequencing of this T cell receptor beta chain was carried out in a study of cytomegalovirus exposure and HLA in healthy donors. This CDR3 is built from 13 residues. The V end was cut by 6 bases, the J end by 4 bases, with 12 bases between. Germline loops: CDR1 MNHEY, CDR2 SVGAGI. 13 Jbeta primers and 60 Vbeta primers were used for the PCR. Here immunoSEQ multiplex PCR was the method, and the copy in TCRdb shows in-frame clones only, minus some. The table shows some 170,000 clones, with about 75% occurring only once. Sequenced input: PBMCs. The TCR originated in a man aged 35-49 years in good health and CMV-seropositive. V is TRBV6-5 and J is TRBJ1-2; D ambiguous. As DNA, the CDR3 is TGTGCCAGCAGCCGTGACAAGTTCTATGGCTACACCTTC. Its translation is CASSRDKFYGYTF.